This is a list of T cell receptor beta chains from one sample in a study of cytomegalovirus exposure and HLA in healthy donors. The protocol was immunoSEQ multiplex PCR, while the TCRdb copy is restricted to in-frame clones and leaves out a portion. The sample contains roughly 150,000 clones, roughly 80% of which appear only once. Sequenced material: PBMCs. Receptors originate from a female donor in good health and CMV-seronegative. Both conserved end residues are part of each CDR3. Each record gives: clone size, J gene, D gene, V gene, CDR3 protein, CDR3 DNA. A D gene is named only where the DNA matches it firmly. Size tells how often a clone was seen (once, few, many) or the class of an expanded clone, and some rows leave it out.

abundance: .; j_gene: TRBJ2-3; d_gene: TRBD2; v_gene: TRBV9; CDR3aa: CASSASGEAADTQYF; CDR3nt: TGTGCCAGCAGCGCGAGCGGGGAGGCGGCAGATACGCAGTATTTT
abundance: .; j_gene: TRBJ2-7; d_gene: TRBD2; v_gene: TRBV5-1; CDR3aa: CASSLVGLAGDLRNEQYF; CDR3nt: TGCGCCAGCAGCTTGGTGGGGCTAGCGGGAGACCTCCGGAACGAGCAGTACTTC
abundance: .; j_gene: TRBJ2-7; d_gene: .; v_gene: TRBV29-1; CDR3aa: CSVVDSNYEQYF; CDR3nt: TGCAGCGTTGTAGACAGTAACTACGAGCAGTACTTC
abundance: .; j_gene: TRBJ1-1; d_gene: TRBD1; v_gene: TRBV27; CDR3aa: CASRGQGLYEAFF; CDR3nt: TGTGCCAGCAGGGGACAGGGCCTATATGAAGCTTTCTTT
abundance: .; j_gene: TRBJ1-1; d_gene: .; v_gene: TRBV4-1; CDR3aa: CASSQDAWPGDTEAFF; CDR3nt: TGCGCCAGCAGCCAAGACGCCTGGCCGGGGGACACTGAAGCTTTCTTT
abundance: .; j_gene: TRBJ1-4; d_gene: .; v_gene: TRBV20-1; CDR3aa: CSADSEKLFF; CDR3nt: TGCAGTGCGGACAGTGAAAAACTGTTTTTT
abundance: .; j_gene: TRBJ1-1; d_gene: .; v_gene: TRBV2; CDR3aa: CASRSAGTSIPVPNTEAFF; CDR3nt: TGTGCCAGCAGATCTGCCGGGACTTCCATCCCAGTCCCAAACACTGAAGCTTTCTTT
abundance: .; j_gene: TRBJ2-5; d_gene: TRBD1; v_gene: TRBV6-5; CDR3aa: CASSYSRTGGAETQYF; CDR3nt: TGTGCCAGCAGTTACTCGCGGACAGGAGGAGCGGAGACCCAGTACTTC
abundance: .; j_gene: TRBJ2-2; d_gene: .; v_gene: TRBV7-9; CDR3aa: CASSLAGPGEVNTGELFF; CDR3nt: TGTGCCAGCAGCTTAGCGGGTCCGGGAGAGGTGAACACCGGGGAGCTGTTTTTT
abundance: .; j_gene: TRBJ2-5; d_gene: TRBD1; v_gene: TRBV6-5; CDR3aa: CASTDRTGGWETQYF; CDR3nt: TGTGCCAGCACCGACCGGACAGGGGGTTGGGAGACCCAGTACTTC
abundance: .; j_gene: TRBJ2-7; d_gene: TRBD2; v_gene: TRBV2; CDR3aa: CASSEGTSGRGYEQYF; CDR3nt: TGTGCCAGCAGTGAGGGGACTAGCGGGAGAGGCTACGAGCAGTACTTC
abundance: few; j_gene: TRBJ1-3; d_gene: .; v_gene: TRBV2; CDR3aa: CASSGDTPGNTIYF; CDR3nt: TGTGCCAGCAGCGGGGACACTCCCGGAAACACCATATATTTT
abundance: .; j_gene: TRBJ1-1; d_gene: .; v_gene: TRBV21-1; CDR3aa: CASSNPRQEAFF; CDR3nt: TGTGCCAGCAGCAATCCCAGACAAGAAGCTTTCTTT
abundance: few; j_gene: TRBJ2-7; d_gene: .; v_gene: TRBV5-1; CDR3aa: CASSLASDAYEQYF; CDR3nt: TGCGCCAGCAGCTTGGCTAGCGATGCCTACGAGCAGTACTTC
abundance: .; j_gene: TRBJ1-1; d_gene: .; v_gene: TRBV5-1; CDR3aa: CASSLLGLNTEAFF; CDR3nt: TGCGCCAGCAGCTTGCTAGGTCTGAACACTGAAGCTTTCTTT
abundance: once; j_gene: TRBJ2-1; d_gene: .; v_gene: TRBV29-1; CDR3aa: CSVVRGYEQFF; CDR3nt: TGCAGCGTTGTTAGGGGTTATGAGCAGTTCTTC
abundance: .; j_gene: TRBJ1-5; d_gene: .; v_gene: TRBV6-6; CDR3aa: CASSYSGHKNQPQHF; CDR3nt: TGTGCCAGCAGTTACTCGGGACACAAAAATCAGCCCCAGCATTTT
abundance: .; j_gene: TRBJ1-1; d_gene: TRBD1; v_gene: TRBV28; CDR3aa: CASSSTGRTTEAFF; CDR3nt: TGTGCCAGCAGTTCGACAGGGCGGACCACTGAAGCTTTCTTT
abundance: .; j_gene: TRBJ2-4; d_gene: .; v_gene: TRBV5-1; CDR3aa: CASSLGGGDGKNIQYF; CDR3nt: TGCGCCAGCAGCTTGGGGGGGGGCGACGGCAAAAACATTCAGTACTTC
abundance: .; j_gene: TRBJ1-1; d_gene: .; v_gene: TRBV6-5; CDR3aa: CASSYRGLNTEAFF; CDR3nt: TGTGCCAGCAGTTACCGGGGTTTGAACACTGAAGCTTTCTTT
abundance: once; j_gene: TRBJ2-7; d_gene: TRBD2; v_gene: TRBV2; CDR3aa: CASIPTSGRATYEQYF; CDR3nt: TGTGCCAGCATCCCGACTAGCGGGAGGGCCACCTACGAGCAGTACTTC
abundance: .; j_gene: TRBJ2-7; d_gene: TRBD2; v_gene: TRBV6-6; CDR3aa: CASSPPGLAGMYEQYF; CDR3nt: TGTGCCAGCAGTCCACCGGGACTAGCGGGAATGTACGAGCAGTACTTC